This TCR beta chain was captured by sequencing in a study of CD4+ T cells in melanoma. Assay used: immunoSEQ multiplex PCR; TCRdb lists only in-frame clones, some missing. This sample yields around 16,000 clones, of which around 76% are seen a single time; approximately 12% belongs to the top ten. In germline, CDR1 is GTSNPN, CDR2 SVGIG (reference sequence). The CDR3 spans 20 residues. Trimming cost V 0 bases and J 0 bases, with 27 bases left between them. The receptor was isolated from a human donor with melanoma. The V call is TRBV30, the J call TRBJ2-7, with D possibly matching TRBD1 (5 bases). Sequences were obtained from cells from a culture (not recorded whether cultured in vitro). The chain's CDR3 is CAWSVFPPLQIPTASYEQYF. The CDR3 DNA is TGTGCCTGGAGTGTGTTTCCACCGCTCCAGATTCCGACAGCCTCCTACGAGCAGTACTTC.